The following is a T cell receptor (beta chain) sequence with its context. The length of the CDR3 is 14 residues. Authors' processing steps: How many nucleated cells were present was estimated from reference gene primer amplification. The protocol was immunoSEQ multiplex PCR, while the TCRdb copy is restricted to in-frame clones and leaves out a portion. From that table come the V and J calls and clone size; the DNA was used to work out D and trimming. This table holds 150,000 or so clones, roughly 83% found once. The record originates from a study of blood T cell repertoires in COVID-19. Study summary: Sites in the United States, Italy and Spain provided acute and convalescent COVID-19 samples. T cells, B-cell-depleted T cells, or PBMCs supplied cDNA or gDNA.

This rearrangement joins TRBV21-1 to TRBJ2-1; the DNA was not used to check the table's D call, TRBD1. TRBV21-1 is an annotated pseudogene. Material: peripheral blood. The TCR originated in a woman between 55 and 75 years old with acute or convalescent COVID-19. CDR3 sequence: CASSEAPDRYEQFF. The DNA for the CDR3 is TGTGCCAGCAGCGAAGCCCCTGACAGGTATGAGCAGTTCTTC.